This T cell receptor beta chain was captured by sequencing in a study of T cells in Graves' hyperthyroidism and ophthalmopathy. Study information: Peripheral blood was taken when the disease was first diagnosed, before any treatment began.

With a duration under 2 months, the hyperthyroidism was newly diagnosed in patients aged 18 to 65. Diagnosing involved the use of clinical symptoms, serum thyroxine and TRAb, thyroid ultrasound and orbital computed tomography. Amplification of TCR beta CDR3 regions was performed using RNA transcripts as template. First-round RT-PCR with HTBI primers amplified the TCR CDR3 region. MiXCR, applied by TCRdb to the multiplex PCR reads, yields one record per CDR3 protein. Of about 200,000 distinct CDR3 sequences listed, less than 20% were seen once; the top ten hold roughly 55%. This clonotype has a handful of counts. CDR3 length: 15 amino acids. Trimming cost V 5 bases and J 10 bases; bases outside gene matches: 6. Germline V gene lookup returns CDR1 SGHNT and CDR2 YENEEA.

The source of this sequence is a woman in her 50s with Graves' hyperthyroidism. The specimen was blood. The chain recombines TRBV11-3 with TRBJ2-1; 15 nucleotides line up with TRBD2. This CDR3 reads CASSRGLAGGGEQFF. The CDR3 DNA is TGTGCCAGCAGCCGGGGACTAGCGGGAGGAGGAGAGCAGTTCTTC. Looking up the rest from reference TRBV11-3 and TRBJ2-1 gives the full variable domain: EAGVVQSPRYKIIEKKQPVAFWCNPISGHNTLYWYLQNLGQGPELLIRYENEEAVDDSQLPKDRFSAERLKGVDSTLKIQPAELGDSAVYLCASSRGLAGGGEQFFGPGTRLTVL.